These 27 T cell receptor beta chains originate from one sample sequenced in a study of identical twins. One entry per CDR3 protein results from TCRdb running MiXCR on the 5' RACE reads. The repertoire holds 350,000 to 400,000 distinct CDR3 sequences, with approximately 8.8% as singletons. The sample was naive T cells sorted from blood. These receptors came from a woman between 50 and 59 years old in good health.

This clonotype occurred a few times. This chain links TRBV7-8 with TRBJ2-1; 9 positions agree with TRBD2. J was trimmed by 3 bases and V by 5 bases; bases with no gene match: 11. This CDR3 contains 17 residues. The germline gives CDR1 SGHVS, CDR2 FQNEAQ. The CDR3 protein is CASSPGGGRVVYNEQFF. The CDR3 DNA sequence: TGTGCCAGCAGCCCCGGCGGCGGGAGGGTGGTCTACAATGAGCAGTTCTTC.

This clonotype was counted a few times. This sequence joins TRBV11-2 and TRBJ2-5; D is unclear. The CDR3 covers 15 residues. CDR1 and CDR2 from the germline V gene are SGHAT and FQNNGV. V lost 6 bases, J lost 4 bases, and 18 bases lay in between. DNA of the CDR3: TGTGCCAGCAGTCCCGTAGTAGGGTGGCGAGAGACCCAGTACTTC. Translating gives CASSPVVGWRETQYF.

This rearrangement joins TRBV4-1 to TRBJ2-2; TRBD2 might be the D (6 bases). There are 14 residues in the CDR3. Trimming removed 8 bases at V and 1 base at J, with 11 bases between. The germline gives CDR1 MGHRA, CDR2 YSYEKL. CDR3 sequence (DNA): TGCGCCAGCGGGGGGTCGATGAACACCGGGGAGCTGTTTTTT. Its translation: CASGGSMNTGELFF.

This clonotype was seen only a few times. The chain joins TRBV21-1 to TRBJ2-4. TRBV21-1 is listed as a pseudogene. The CDR3 consists of 13 residues. Here the CDR3 reads CASSGNGSDIQYF. The CDR3 DNA reads as TGTGCCAGCAGCGGGAATGGATCGGACATTCAGTACTTC.

This clonotype was counted ten times or more. V gene TRBV27 combines with J gene TRBJ1-2; no clear D gene. The ends were cut back, 5 bases at V and 8 bases at J, with 15 bases in the middle. CDR1 MNHEY and CDR2 SMNVEV come from the germline V gene (reference sequence). The CDR3 totals 13 residues. Here the CDR3 reads CASSVGSLGGYTF. CDR3 DNA sequence: TGTGCCAGCAGTGTGGGGTCGTTGGGAGGCTACACCTTC.

This clonotype was seen at least ten times. The genes are TRBV29-1 and TRBJ2-5; perhaps D is TRBD1 or TRBD2 (5 bases each). The CDR3 contains 13 residues. Trimming removed 4 bases from V and 5 bases from J, with 14 bases in between. Germline V gene lookup returns CDR1 SQVTM and CDR2 ANQGSEA. The CDR3 nucleotides are TGCAGCGTTGGTGAACCATGGGGGGAGACCCAGTACTTC. It codes for CSVGEPWGETQYF.

This clonotype occurred many times. The chain links TRBV5-1 to TRBJ2-2, with unresolved D. Germline values: CDR1 SGHRS, CDR2 YFSETQ. CDR3 size: 16 residues. V lost 0 bases and J 0 bases, leaving 9 bases between the germline ends. The CDR3 spells CASSLVAATNTGELFF. The CDR3 DNA is TGCGCCAGCAGCTTGGTGGCAGCCACGAACACCGGGGAGCTGTTTTTT.

This clonotype has only a few counts. The V gene is TRBV12-3 or TRBV12-4, the J gene TRBJ1-4; D gene ambiguous. This CDR3 comprises 13 residues. Trimming stripped 6 bases from V and 8 bases from J, with 13 bases between. The CDR3 DNA reads as TGTGCCAGCAGGAGGGAGTTTCGAGAAAAACTGTTTTTT. It yields the protein CASRREFREKLFF.

Many counts were recorded for this clonotype. The V gene is TRBV20-1, the J gene TRBJ1-5; D call uncertain. The V end lost 5 bases, the J end lost 0 bases, and 17 bases lay between the germline ends. Germline CDR1 is DFQATT and CDR2 is SNEGSKA (reference sequence). This CDR3 is 16 amino acids long. CDR3 loop: CSAVARPRGSNQPQHF. The CDR3 bases are TGCAGTGCTGTTGCTCGCCCCCGCGGTAGCAATCAGCCCCAGCATTTT.

This clonotype was seen at least ten times. J is TRBJ2-7 and V is TRBV25-1; no reliable D call. CDR3 length: 11 residues. V lost 9 bases to trimming and J lost 3 bases, with 9 bases between them. The germline gives CDR1 MGHDK, CDR2 SYGVNS. Here the CDR3 DNA reads TGTGCCAGTTATGGCGGCTACGAGCAGTACTTC. Protein product: CASYGGYEQYF.

This clonotype has a count of ten or more. V gene TRBV13 combines with J gene TRBJ2-1, with TRBD2 matching over 10 bases. CDR1 and CDR2 (germline): PRHDT, FYEKMQ (reference sequence). After removal of 6 bases from V and 9 bases from J, the junction contained 8 bases not matched to a gene. The CDR3 spans 14 residues. CDR3 region: CASRTAGGPGEQFF. The CDR3 DNA reads TGTGCCAGCAGGACAGCGGGAGGGCCAGGTGAGCAGTTCTTC.

This clonotype was seen a few times. The gene calls are TRBV3-1 and TRBJ2-5, with 8 bases matching TRBD2. CDR3 length: 14 amino acids. J gave up 5 bases and V 3 bases, and 5 bases lay outside the gene matches. Germline CDR1 LGHDT, CDR2 YNNKEL (reference sequence). CDR3 coding DNA: TGTGCCAGCAGCCATCAAGCGGGAGACGAGACCCAGTACTTC. This translates into CASSHQAGDETQYF.

Many counts were recorded for this clonotype. The rearrangement joins TRBV13 to TRBJ2-1, with 12 bases aligning to TRBD2. This CDR3 has 16 residues. J was trimmed by 4 bases and V by 4 bases; bases with no gene match: 5. The germline V gene has CDR1 PRHDT and CDR2 FYEKMQ (reference sequence). For the CDR3, the DNA is TGTGCCAGCAGCTCTAGCGGGAGGGGAATATACAATGAGCAGTTCTTC. This sequence encodes CASSSSGRGIYNEQFF.

In this sample, this clonotype turned up many times. An end of the junction differs from the germline gene, which may be a read error. The chain joins TRBV12-3 or TRBV12-4 to TRBJ2-7; D call uncertain. This CDR3 has 11 amino acids. The CDR3 nucleotides read TGCGCCAGCAGCCTCGGTAACGAGCAGTACTTC. Encoded protein: CASSLGNEQYF.

This clonotype has only a few counts. This chain links TRBV20-1 with TRBJ2-1, with D uncertain. Trimming pared 3 bases from V and 9 bases from J, leaving 12 bases between. Looked up from germline, CDR1 is DFQATT and CDR2 is SNEGSKA (reference sequence). The CDR3 is 12 amino acids. In DNA, the CDR3 is TGCAGTGCTAGTGTGCAATTCGGTGAGCAGTTCTTC. It translates to CSASVQFGEQFF.

V is TRBV29-1 and J is TRBJ2-5, with 9 bases identical to TRBD1. The CDR3 sequence is 12 residues long. The V gene end was trimmed by 5 bases and the J gene end by 4 bases; junction bases not matched to a gene: 2. Germline V gene lookup returns CDR1 SQVTM and CDR2 ANQGSEA. DNA of the CDR3: TGCAGCGTTACAGGGGGCGCAGAGACCCAGTACTTC. Protein: CSVTGGAETQYF.

This clonotype was detected only a few times. The chain combines TRBV12-3 or TRBV12-4 with TRBJ2-5; 9 bases line up with TRBD2. The CDR3 has 15 amino acids. J lost 5 bases, V lost 3 bases, and 7 bases had no gene match. The CDR3 coding sequence is TGTGCCAGCAGTTTCTTAGCGGGAGTTCGGGAGACCCAGTACTTC. Protein product: CASSFLAGVRETQYF.

The chain has TRBV10-1 and TRBJ2-7, with D unresolved. V was pared by 2 bases and J by 2 bases, with 7 bases between. This CDR3 comprises 13 residues. Germline loops: CDR1 WNHNN, CDR2 SYGVQD (reference sequence). The CDR3 DNA is TGCGCCAGCAGTGAGATTGCCGCCTACGAGCAGTACTTC. Its translation is CASSEIAAYEQYF.

This clonotype was recorded a few times. The gene calls are TRBV12-3 or TRBV12-4 and TRBJ2-2; 9 nucleotides match TRBD1. J was trimmed by 7 bases and V by 6 bases; bases with no gene match: 9. This CDR3 spans 15 amino acids. The CDR3 DNA sequence: TGTGCCAGCAGATCACAGGGGGCGCGGGGCGGGGAGCTGTTTTTT. It translates to CASRSQGARGGELFF.

This clonotype was recorded at least ten times. The chain recombines TRBV29-1 with TRBJ2-7, with TRBD1 matching over 9 bases. Looked up from germline, CDR1 is SQVTM and CDR2 is ANQGSEA. This CDR3 contains 15 residues. V shed 4 bases, J shed 3 bases, and the junction held 10 bases outside the gene matches. CDR3 sequence reads: CSVVKLRDRVYEQYF. CDR3 in DNA: TGCAGCGTTGTGAAGCTTCGGGACAGGGTCTACGAGCAGTACTTC.

This clonotype appeared many times. The J gene is TRBJ2-7, the V gene TRBV9; 7 bases fit TRBD2. The CDR3 loop spans 15 amino acids. The germline V gene has CDR1 SGDLS and CDR2 YYNGEE. J lost 2 bases, V lost 3 bases, and 8 bases had no gene match. The CDR3 coding sequence is TGTGCCAGCAGCGCTGGGGGGGGAGATGCCTACGAGCAGTACTTC. The encoded protein is CASSAGGGDAYEQYF.

V is TRBV6-4 and J is TRBJ2-3, with 8 bases identical to TRBD1. From germline, CDR1 is MRHNA and CDR2 SNTAGT. The length of the CDR3 is 15 residues. After removal of 0 bases from V and 10 bases from J, the junction contained 9 bases not matched to a gene. DNA of the CDR3: TGTGCCAGCAGTGACTCATGGACAGGGTTCTCGTCGCAGTATTTT. Its protein is CASSDSWTGFSSQYF.

This chain joins TRBV2 and TRBJ2-2, with 9 bases identical to TRBD2. The CDR3 sequence is 14 residues long. The V gene's germline CDR1 is SNHLY and CDR2 FYNNEI. V lost 8 bases to trimming and J lost 5 bases; unmatched junction nucleotides: 6. CDR3 amino acids: CASRSGSPTGELFF. In nucleotides, the CDR3 is TGTGCCAGCCGTAGCGGGAGCCCGACCGGGGAGCTGTTTTTT.

This chain uses TRBV5-1 with TRBJ2-7, with 7 positions matching TRBD2. The CDR3 spans 14 residues. CDR1 is SGHRS and CDR2 is YFSETQ in the germline V gene. The J segment lost 4 bases and the V segment lost 0 bases, leaving 4 bases of the junction unmatched. In nucleotides, the CDR3 is TGCGCCAGCAGCTTGGAGGGACTACGATACGAGCAGTACTTC. Its protein is CASSLEGLRYEQYF.

This clonotype came up many times. V is TRBV19 and J is TRBJ2-4; D gene uncertain. CDR1 is LNHDA and CDR2 is SQIVND in the germline V gene (reference sequence). Trimming left V 3 bases short and J 2 bases short, with 14 bases between. This CDR3 contains 16 residues. Here the CDR3 DNA reads TGTGCCAGTAGTATTCGGCTCAGGTTTACCAAAAACATTCAGTACTTC. This gives the protein CASSIRLRFTKNIQYF.

The rearrangement links TRBV12-5 to TRBJ2-1, with unresolved D. Trimming pared 0 bases from V and 6 bases from J, leaving 6 bases between. Germline V gene data show CDR1 as LGHNT and CDR2 as FRNRAP. The CDR3 is 13 amino acids. The CDR3 loop reads CASGLVSVNEQFF. CDR3 coding DNA: TGTGCTAGTGGTTTGGTTTCCGTCAATGAGCAGTTCTTC. Drawing the rest from reference TRBV12-5 and TRBJ2-1, the complete variable domain is DARVTQTPRHKVTEMGQEVTMRCQPILGHNTVFWYRQTMMQGLELLAYFRNRAPLDDSGMPKDRFSAEMPDATLATLKIQPSEPRDSAVYFCASGLVSVNEQFFGPGTRLTVL.

This clonotype was seen ten or more times. The chain has TRBV12-3 or TRBV12-4 and TRBJ2-1; D may match TRBD1 or TRBD2 (5 bases each). The CDR3 runs to 23 residues. Trimming took 1 base from V and 0 from J, leaving 31 bases between them. The CDR3 loop reads CASSLGLSFSGTPLGSSYNEQFF. The CDR3, as DNA: TGTGCCAGCAGTTTAGGATTGAGCTTTTCCGGGACGCCTCTGGGGAGCTCCTACAATGAGCAGTTCTTC.